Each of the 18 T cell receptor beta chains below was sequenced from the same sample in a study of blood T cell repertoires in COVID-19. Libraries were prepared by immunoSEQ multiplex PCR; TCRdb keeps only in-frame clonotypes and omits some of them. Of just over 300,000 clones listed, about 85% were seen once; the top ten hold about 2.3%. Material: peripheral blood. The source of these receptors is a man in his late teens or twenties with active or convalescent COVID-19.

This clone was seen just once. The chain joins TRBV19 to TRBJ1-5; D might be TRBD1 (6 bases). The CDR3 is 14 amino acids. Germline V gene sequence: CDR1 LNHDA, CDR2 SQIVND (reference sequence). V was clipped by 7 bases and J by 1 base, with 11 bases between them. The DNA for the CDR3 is TGTGCCAGTAAACAGGGACAAAGCAATCAGCCCCAGCATTTT. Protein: CASKQGQSNQPQHF.

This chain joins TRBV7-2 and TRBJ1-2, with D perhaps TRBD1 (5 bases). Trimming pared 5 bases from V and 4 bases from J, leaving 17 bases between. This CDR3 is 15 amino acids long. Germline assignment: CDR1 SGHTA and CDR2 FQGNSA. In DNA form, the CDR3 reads TGTGCCAGCAGCGATATACAGGAGTCCCCCTATGGCTACACCTTC. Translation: CASSDIQESPYGYTF.

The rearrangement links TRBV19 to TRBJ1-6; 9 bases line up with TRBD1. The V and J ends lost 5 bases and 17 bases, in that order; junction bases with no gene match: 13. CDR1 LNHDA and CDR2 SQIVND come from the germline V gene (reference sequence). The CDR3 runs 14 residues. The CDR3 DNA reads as TGTGCCAGTAGTGTCCCGGGACAGGGACCAGGGATCCACTTT. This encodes CASSVPGQGPGIHF. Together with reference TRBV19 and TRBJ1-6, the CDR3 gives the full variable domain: DGGITQSPKYLFRKEGQNVTLSCEQNLNHDAMYWYRQDPGQGLRLIYYSQIVNDFQKGDIAEGYSVSREKKESFPLTVTSAQKNPTAFYLCASSVPGQGPGIHFGNGTRLTVT.

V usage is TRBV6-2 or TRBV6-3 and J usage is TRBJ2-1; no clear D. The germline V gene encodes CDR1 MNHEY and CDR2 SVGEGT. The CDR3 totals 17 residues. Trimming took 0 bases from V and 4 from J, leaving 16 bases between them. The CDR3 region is CASSYSTLEWSYNEQFF. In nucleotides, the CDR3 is TGTGCCAGCAGTTACTCGACTCTAGAATGGTCGTACAATGAGCAGTTCTTC.

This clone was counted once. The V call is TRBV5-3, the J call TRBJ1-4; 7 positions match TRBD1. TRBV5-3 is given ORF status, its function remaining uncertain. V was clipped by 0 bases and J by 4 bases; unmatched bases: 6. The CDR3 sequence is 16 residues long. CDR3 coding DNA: TGTGCCAGAAGCTTGGGGCGAGGGGGCCTTAATGAAAAACTGTTTTTT. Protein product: CARSLGRGGLNEKLFF.

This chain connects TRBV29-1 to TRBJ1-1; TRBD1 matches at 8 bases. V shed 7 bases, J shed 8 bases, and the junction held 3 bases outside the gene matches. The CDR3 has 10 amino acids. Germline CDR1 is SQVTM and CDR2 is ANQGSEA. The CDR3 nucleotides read TGCAGCGCTGACAGGGGAGAAGCTTTCTTT. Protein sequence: CSADRGEAFF. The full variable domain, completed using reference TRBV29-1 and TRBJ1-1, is SAVISQKPSRDICQRGTSLTIQCQVDSQVTMMFWYRQQPGQSLTLIATANQGSEATYESGFVIDKFPISRPNLTFSTLTVSNMSPEDSSIYLCSADRGEAFFGQGTRLTVV.

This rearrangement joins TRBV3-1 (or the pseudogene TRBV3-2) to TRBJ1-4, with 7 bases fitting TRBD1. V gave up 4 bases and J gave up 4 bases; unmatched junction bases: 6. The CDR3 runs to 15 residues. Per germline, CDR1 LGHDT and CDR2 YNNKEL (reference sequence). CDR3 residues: CASSPRGPGNEKLFF. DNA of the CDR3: TGTGCCAGCAGCCCAAGGGGGCCGGGTAATGAAAAACTGTTTTTT.

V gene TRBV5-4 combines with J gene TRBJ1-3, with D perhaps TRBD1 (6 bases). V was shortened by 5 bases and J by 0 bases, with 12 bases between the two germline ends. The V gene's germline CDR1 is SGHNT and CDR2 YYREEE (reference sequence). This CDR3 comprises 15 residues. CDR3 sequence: CASSAGAVSGNTIYF. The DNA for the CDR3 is TGTGCCAGCAGTGCGGGGGCGGTCTCTGGAAACACCATATATTTT.

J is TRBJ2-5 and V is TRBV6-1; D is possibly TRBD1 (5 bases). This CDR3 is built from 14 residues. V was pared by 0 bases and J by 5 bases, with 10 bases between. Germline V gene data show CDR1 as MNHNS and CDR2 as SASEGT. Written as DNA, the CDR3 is TGTGCCAGCAGTGAAGCAAGGGGTGGGGAGACCCAGTACTTC. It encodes CASSEARGGETQYF.

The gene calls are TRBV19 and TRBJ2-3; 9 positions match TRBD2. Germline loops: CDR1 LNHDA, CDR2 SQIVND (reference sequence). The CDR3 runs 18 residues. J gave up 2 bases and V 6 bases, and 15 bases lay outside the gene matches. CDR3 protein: CASSEVASGTKNTDTQYF. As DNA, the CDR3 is TGTGCCAGTAGCGAGGTGGCTAGCGGGACTAAAAACACAGATACGCAGTATTTT.

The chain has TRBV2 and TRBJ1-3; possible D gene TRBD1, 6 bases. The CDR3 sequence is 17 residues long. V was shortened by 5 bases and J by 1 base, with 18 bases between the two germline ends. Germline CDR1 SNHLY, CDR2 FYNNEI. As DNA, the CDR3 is TGTGCCAGCAGTAAACGGGACACGGCTGCGTCTGGAAACACCATATATTTT. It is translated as CASSKRDTAASGNTIYF.

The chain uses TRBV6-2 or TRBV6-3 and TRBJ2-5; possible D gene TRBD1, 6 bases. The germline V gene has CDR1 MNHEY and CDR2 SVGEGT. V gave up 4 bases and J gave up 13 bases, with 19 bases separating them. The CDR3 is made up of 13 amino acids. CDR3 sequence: CASSSNLDSLRYF. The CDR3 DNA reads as TGTGCCAGCAGTTCAAATCTGGACAGCCTCCGGTACTTC.

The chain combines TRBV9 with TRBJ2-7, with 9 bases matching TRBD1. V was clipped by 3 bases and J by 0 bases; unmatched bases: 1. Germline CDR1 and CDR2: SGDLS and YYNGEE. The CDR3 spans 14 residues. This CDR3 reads CASSEGQGSYEQYF. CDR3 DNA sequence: TGTGCCAGCAGCGAGGGACAGGGCTCCTACGAGCAGTACTTC.

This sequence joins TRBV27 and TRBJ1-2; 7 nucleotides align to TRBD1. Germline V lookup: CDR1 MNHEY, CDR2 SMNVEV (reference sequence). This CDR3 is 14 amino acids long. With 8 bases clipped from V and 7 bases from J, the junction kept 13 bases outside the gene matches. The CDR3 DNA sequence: TGTGCCAGCCGATTAGCCGGGACAGATGGTGGCTACACCTTC. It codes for CASRLAGTDGGYTF.

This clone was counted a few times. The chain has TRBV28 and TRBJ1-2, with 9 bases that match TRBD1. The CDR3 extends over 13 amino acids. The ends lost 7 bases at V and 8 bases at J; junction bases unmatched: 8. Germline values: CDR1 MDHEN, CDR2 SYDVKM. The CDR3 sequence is CASTTGGFGGYTF. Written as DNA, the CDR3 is TGTGCCAGCACGACAGGGGGTTTTGGGGGCTACACCTTC.

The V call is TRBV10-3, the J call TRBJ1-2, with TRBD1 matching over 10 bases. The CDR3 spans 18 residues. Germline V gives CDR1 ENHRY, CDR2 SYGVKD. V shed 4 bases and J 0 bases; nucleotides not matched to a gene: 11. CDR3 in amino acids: CAISAVTGGASANYGYTF. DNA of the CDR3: TGTGCCATCAGTGCGGTGACAGGGGGCGCTTCCGCTAACTATGGCTACACCTTC.

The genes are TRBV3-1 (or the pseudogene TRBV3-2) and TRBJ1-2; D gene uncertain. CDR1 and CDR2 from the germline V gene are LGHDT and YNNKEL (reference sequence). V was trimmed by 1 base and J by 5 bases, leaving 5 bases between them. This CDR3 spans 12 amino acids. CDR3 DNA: TGTGCCAGCAGCCAAGGAGGATATGGCTACACCTTC. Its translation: CASSQGGYGYTF.

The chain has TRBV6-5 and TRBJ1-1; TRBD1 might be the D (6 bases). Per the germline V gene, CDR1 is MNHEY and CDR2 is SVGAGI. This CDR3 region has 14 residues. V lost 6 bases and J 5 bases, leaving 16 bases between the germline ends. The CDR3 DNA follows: TGTGCCAGCAGCCCGGCGGGGGGCGGGACTGAAGCTTTCTTT. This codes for CASSPAGGGTEAFF.